The sequence of this T cell receptor (beta chain) was determined in a study of T cells in tumors after PD-1 blockade. This CDR3 contains 14 residues. Germline-derived CDR1 and CDR2 are LNHDA and SQIVND (reference sequence). V was pared by 5 bases and J by 7 bases, with 15 bases between. The repertoire was sequenced with immunoSEQ multiplex PCR; TCRdb's copy has only in-frame clones and lacks some. This sample has fewer than 7,500 clones, with roughly 80% found just once. Findings and limits, study-wide: Peripheral recruitment is suggested, as some novel exhausted tumor clones were in pre-treatment blood.

Regarding this clone: Its antigen is unidentified.

The rearrangement joins TRBV19 to TRBJ1-5, with D possibly being TRBD1 (6 bases). The receptor was isolated from a human donor with advanced basal cell or squamous cell carcinoma (not recorded which). Source: PBMCs, taken after anti-PD-1 therapy. The CDR3 bases are TGTGCCAGTAGTGTTGGGACAAGGGGGCAGCCCCAGCATTTT. Translation: CASSVGTRGQPQHF.